One sample yielded the 18 T cell receptor beta chains listed below, sequenced in a study of PD-1 blockade in mismatch repair-deficient tumors. TCRdb's copy holds only in-frame clones and misses some; the assay was immunoSEQ multiplex PCR. This table has more than 8,500 clones, 85% appearing once. The sample in question was PBMCs, obtained less than 47 weeks after starting pembrolizumab. The receptors derive from an adult with mismatch repair-deficient cancer.

In this sample, this clone turned up once. The CDR3 sequence is CASSLTGSGIYEQYF. The CDR3 DNA follows: TGCGCCAGCAGCTTGACGGGGAGTGGGATCTACGAGCAGTACTTC. The V and J genes are TRBV5-1 and TRBJ2-7; D possibly corresponds to TRBD2 (5 bases). With 1 base removed from V and 3 bases from J, the gap between germline ends came to 14 bases. The CDR3 consists of 15 residues. CDR1 is SGHRS and CDR2 is YFSETQ in the germline V gene.

The J gene is TRBJ2-5, the V gene TRBV4-1; TRBD1 matches 10 bases. This CDR3 spans 16 amino acids. Trimming removed 3 bases from V and 5 bases from J; junction bases left unmatched: 9. In germline, CDR1 is MGHRA, CDR2 YSYEKL. This chain's CDR3 is CASSQAGTGAGETQYF. As DNA, the CDR3 is TGCGCCAGCAGCCAGGCCGGGACAGGGGCAGGGGAGACCCAGTACTTC.

CDR3 sequence: CASSGQHGVSPLHF. The CDR3 bases are TGTGCCAGCAGTGGACAGCACGGGGTCTCACCCCTCCACTTT. The rearrangement uses TRBV27 and TRBJ1-6, with D tentatively TRBD1 (6 bases). Germline values: CDR1 MNHEY, CDR2 SMNVEV (reference sequence). CDR3 size: 14 residues. Trimming removed 5 bases at V and 10 bases at J, with 15 bases between.

DNA of the CDR3: TGTGCCAGCAGCCACTCCTACAATGAGCAGTTCTTC. Translating it yields CASSHSYNEQFF. This chain joins TRBV5-4 and TRBJ2-1, with D hard to call. The CDR3 sequence is 12 residues long. The V gene's germline CDR1 is SGHNT and CDR2 YYREEE (reference sequence). Trimming took 4 bases from V and 0 from J, leaving 2 bases between them.

The chain is built from TRBV6-6 and TRBJ1-5; possibly TRBD1 for D (6 bases). The germline V gene encodes CDR1 MNHNY and CDR2 SVGAGI (reference sequence). V lost 6 bases and J 3 bases, leaving 9 bases between the germline ends. This CDR3 is 13 amino acids long. The CDR3 nucleotides read TGTGCCAGCAGGTGGGACAACAATCAGCCCCAGCATTTT. Its protein is CASRWDNNQPQHF.

This chain joins TRBV27 and TRBJ2-7; 16 bases align to TRBD2. The length of the CDR3 is 16 residues. CDR1 MNHEY and CDR2 SMNVEV come from the germline V gene (reference sequence). V lost 8 bases and J lost 1; bases outside the gene matches: 5. The CDR3 DNA is TGTGCCAGCTGGGGACTAGCGGGAGGGGCATCCTACGAGCAGTACTTC. Amino acids: CASWGLAGGASYEQYF.

The chain carries TRBV9 and TRBJ2-2; maybe TRBD1 (7 bases). Germline values: CDR1 SGDLS, CDR2 YYNGEE. The CDR3 has 17 amino acids. V dropped 3 bases and J dropped 3 bases, with 18 bases sitting between them. For the CDR3, the DNA is TGTGCCAGCAGCGCTCCACTAGCCGGACAGGACACCGGGGAGCTGTTTTTT. Translating it yields CASSAPLAGQDTGELFF.

The chain combines TRBV5-1 with TRBJ2-2; 8 nucleotides align to TRBD2. Germline V lookup: CDR1 SGHRS, CDR2 YFSETQ. V gave up 4 bases and J gave up 6 bases; unmatched junction bases: 14. The CDR3 runs 17 residues. CDR3 region: CASSGSGSIGGAGELFF. The DNA of the CDR3 is TGCGCCAGCAGCGGGAGCGGGAGTATCGGTGGGGCCGGGGAGCTGTTTTTT.

This chain connects TRBV4-1 to TRBJ1-1, with 10 nucleotides matching TRBD1. J was trimmed by 6 bases and V by 3 bases; bases with no gene match: 4. The germline gives CDR1 MGHRA, CDR2 YSYEKL. This CDR3 spans 14 amino acids. CDR3: CASSQGTGESEAFF. CDR3 DNA: TGCGCCAGCAGCCAGGGGACAGGGGAGTCTGAAGCTTTCTTT.

The V gene is TRBV7-9, the J gene TRBJ1-5; 7 positions agree with TRBD1. CDR1 is SEHNR and CDR2 is FQNEAQ in the germline V gene (reference sequence). Trimming removed 8 bases from V and 3 bases from J; junction bases left unmatched: 7. The CDR3 spans 14 residues. The chain's CDR3 is CASEGGRANQPQHF. The CDR3 region has the DNA TGTGCCAGCGAAGGGGGCAGGGCCAATCAGCCCCAGCATTTT.

The rearrangement links TRBV19 to TRBJ2-5, with D perhaps matching TRBD2 (6 bases). This CDR3 is built from 13 residues. The ends were cut back, 6 bases at V and 4 bases at J, with 12 bases in the middle. In germline, CDR1 is LNHDA, CDR2 SQIVND (reference sequence). The CDR3 DNA follows: TGTGCCAGTAGGCGGGACCCAGGAGAGACCCAGTACTTC. It codes for CASRRDPGETQYF.

The rearrangement uses TRBV18 and TRBJ2-7; no definite D call. Germline V lookup: CDR1 KGHSH, CDR2 LQKENI. The V and J ends lost 4 bases and 4 bases respectively, with 11 bases between them. The CDR3 runs 13 residues. DNA of the CDR3: TGTGCCAGCTCACAGACGAGCGTGTACGAGCAGTACTTC. Its protein is CASSQTSVYEQYF.

This clone was seen more than once but under ten times. The rearrangement links TRBV27 to TRBJ2-7; D perhaps matches TRBD2 (5 bases). V shed 3 bases and J shed 0 bases, with 6 bases lying between them. The CDR3 sequence is 13 residues long. CDR1 is MNHEY and CDR2 is SMNVEV in the germline V gene (reference sequence). The chain's CDR3 is CASSFSDSYEQYF. The CDR3 DNA follows: TGTGCCAGCAGTTTTAGCGACTCCTACGAGCAGTACTTC.

The chain recombines TRBV18 with TRBJ1-1; possible D gene TRBD1, 5 bases. The CDR3 has 15 residues. Trimming shortened V by 0 bases and J by 0 bases, and 8 bases separated the two germline ends. The germline gives CDR1 KGHSH, CDR2 LQKENI. CDR3 in DNA: TGTGCCAGCTCACCACCTCAGGGTATGAACACTGAAGCTTTCTTT. As protein: CASSPPQGMNTEAFF.

This chain links TRBV27 with TRBJ2-5; D is possibly TRBD1 (6 bases). The germline gives CDR1 MNHEY, CDR2 SMNVEV (reference sequence). This CDR3 is built from 15 residues. The V and J ends lost 2 bases and 3 bases respectively, with 13 bases between them. CDR3 DNA: TGTGCCAGCAGTTTAATTTCTGGGGGCAAAGAGACCCAGTACTTC. Its protein is CASSLISGGKETQYF.

V usage is TRBV7-6 and J usage is TRBJ2-1, with 10 bases matching TRBD2. Germline V gene sequence: CDR1 SGHVS, CDR2 FNYEAQ. V shed 5 bases and J 5 bases; nucleotides not matched to a gene: 9. The CDR3 sequence is 16 residues long. The CDR3, as DNA: TGTGCCAGCAGCGACCCCCGGACTAGCGGCAACAATGAGCAGTTCTTC. Its protein is CASSDPRTSGNNEQFF.

The rearrangement joins TRBV6-5 to TRBJ1-2, with a weak D call TRBD1 (5 bases). The CDR3 extends over 13 amino acids. V lost 0 bases, J lost 10 bases, and 12 bases lay in between. Germline-derived CDR1 and CDR2 are MNHEY and SVGAGI. The CDR3 loop reads CASSYSGRTTYTF. CDR3 sequence (DNA): TGTGCCAGCAGTTACTCGGGCCGGACAACCTACACCTTC.

This chain links TRBV12-5 with TRBJ1-4; weak D call: TRBD1 (5 bases). CDR3 length equals 14 residues. CDR1 LGHNT and CDR2 FRNRAP come from the germline V gene. V was clipped by 7 bases and J by 11 bases, with 20 bases between them. DNA of the CDR3: TGTGCTAGTGCTCTAACAGCGGGGGGGAGGAAACTGTTTTTT. Protein: CASALTAGGRKLFF. The full variable domain, completed using reference TRBV12-5 and TRBJ1-4, is DARVTQTPRHKVTEMGQEVTMRCQPILGHNTVFWYRQTMMQGLELLAYFRNRAPLDDSGMPKDRFSAEMPDATLATLKIQPSEPRDSAVYFCASALTAGGRKLFFGSGTQLSVL.